These 19 T cell receptor beta chains share one sample of origin, sequenced in a study of T cell responses to AZD1222 COVID-19 vaccine. Assay used: immunoSEQ multiplex PCR; TCRdb lists only in-frame clones, some missing. The sample includes roughly 97,000 clones, 85% to 90% of them seen just once. The starting material was peripheral blood, obtained on day 0 of AZD1222 vaccination. Receptors were obtained from an adult in good health.

CDR3 nucleotides: TGTGCCAGCAGTTTGGTGGGGGAACAGCCCCAGCATTTT. This gives the protein CASSLVGEQPQHF. The V call is TRBV12-3 or TRBV12-4, the J call TRBJ1-5; D is possibly TRBD1 (5 bases). The CDR3 contains 13 residues. Trimming cost V 3 bases and J 7 bases, with 10 bases left between them.

The V and J genes are TRBV2 and TRBJ1-3; D gene ambiguous. The germline gives CDR1 SNHLY, CDR2 FYNNEI. The CDR3 covers 14 residues. V shed 7 bases and J shed 6 bases, with 16 bases lying between them. The CDR3 reads CASTPRTDSNTIYF. Written as DNA, the CDR3 is TGTGCCAGCACGCCCCGGACGGATTCAAACACCATATATTTT.

The chain recombines TRBV14 with TRBJ2-1; 7 nucleotides match TRBD1. From germline, CDR1 is SGHDN and CDR2 FVKESK. This CDR3 has 16 amino acids. J gave up 4 bases and V 4 bases, and 10 bases lay outside the gene matches. DNA of the CDR3: TGTGCCAGCAGCCCCACAGGGGCGAGACGATACAATGAGCAGTTCTTC. Translated: CASSPTGARRYNEQFF. The complete variable domain, with remaining parts taken from reference TRBV14 and TRBJ2-1, reads EAGVTQFPSHSVIEKGQTVTLRCDPISGHDNLYWYRRVMGKEIKFLLHFVKESKQDESGMPNNRFLAERTGGTYSTLKVQPAELEDSGVYFCASSPTGARRYNEQFFGPGTRLTVL.

The chain employs TRBV5-1 and TRBJ2-5; D is uncertain. The CDR3 is 15 amino acids. The V end was cut by 4 bases, the J end by 2 bases, with 15 bases between. Germline loops: CDR1 SGHRS, CDR2 YFSETQ. The CDR3 sequence is CASSRPGAAQETQYF. Here the CDR3 DNA reads TGCGCCAGCAGCAGGCCGGGTGCAGCTCAAGAGACCCAGTACTTC.

This sequence joins TRBV28 and TRBJ1-4; a weak D match, TRBD1 (6 bases). The CDR3 is 14 amino acids. V was trimmed by 6 bases and J by 8 bases, leaving 16 bases between them. Germline lookup yields CDR1 MDHEN and CDR2 SYDVKM. Written as DNA, the CDR3 is TGTGCCAGCAGAACAGGGCAGAGACGAGAAAAACTGTTTTTT. Residues: CASRTGQRREKLFF.

This sequence joins TRBV5-4 and TRBJ1-2; 7 nucleotides match TRBD1. Germline V lookup: CDR1 SGHNT, CDR2 YYREEE (reference sequence). With 5 bases clipped from V and 4 bases from J, the junction kept 11 bases outside the gene matches. CDR3 length: 15 amino acids. The CDR3 nucleotides read TGTGCCAGCAGGATCTGGGCAGGGGGTAGCTATGGCTACACCTTC. Its protein product is CASRIWAGGSYGYTF.

This clone was seen only a few times. The chain joins TRBV6-2 or TRBV6-3 to TRBJ1-6, with 8 bases lining up with TRBD1. This CDR3 region has 17 residues. The germline V gene has CDR1 MNHEY and CDR2 SVGEGT. Losses at the gene ends were 5 bases for V and 2 bases for J; bases not matched to a gene: 8. CDR3 loop: CASSPYGTGTYNSPLHF. The DNA for the CDR3 is TGTGCCAGCAGTCCCTACGGGACAGGAACCTATAATTCACCCCTCCACTTT.

This clone was counted a few times. This sequence joins TRBV7-9 and TRBJ2-1, with D perhaps TRBD2 (7 bases). CDR3 size: 13 residues. Trimming removed 5 bases from V and 9 bases from J, with 14 bases in between. Looked up from germline, CDR1 is SEHNR and CDR2 is FQNEAQ (reference sequence). The CDR3 sequence is CASSLGGAPEQFF. CDR3 nucleotide sequence: TGTGCCAGCAGCCTAGGGGGGGCTCCTGAGCAGTTCTTC.

The V call is TRBV27, the J call TRBJ2-1, with 7 bases matching TRBD2. The V and J ends lost 7 bases and 6 bases, in that order; junction bases with no gene match: 9. Germline lookup yields CDR1 MNHEY and CDR2 SMNVEV (reference sequence). The CDR3 spans 14 residues. The CDR3 spells CASNQRGNFNEQFF. CDR3 coding DNA: TGTGCCAGCAACCAGCGGGGCAACTTCAATGAGCAGTTCTTC.

V and J are TRBV13 and TRBJ2-3; no reliable D call. Germline CDR1 PRHDT, CDR2 FYEKMQ (reference sequence). This CDR3 contains 16 residues. The germline V and J ends were trimmed by 0 bases and 8 bases, with 18 bases remaining between them. DNA for the CDR3: TGTGCCAGCAGCTTAGGAGGCGGTCAGGAATCGGGTACGCAGTATTTT. Encoded protein: CASSLGGGQESGTQYF.

The V and J genes are TRBV7-3 and TRBJ1-1, with 7 bases aligning to TRBD1. The CDR3 covers 14 residues. The germline V gene encodes CDR1 SGHTA and CDR2 FQGTGA. After removal of 5 bases from V and 1 base from J, the junction contained 4 bases not matched to a gene. CDR3 in DNA: TGTGCCAGCAGCCCTGGACAGGCGAACACTGAAGCTTTCTTT. Protein product: CASSPGQANTEAFF.

The chain combines TRBV7-2 with TRBJ1-6; TRBD1 might be the D (6 bases). This CDR3 has 15 amino acids. The germline V and J ends were trimmed by 5 bases and 9 bases, with 17 bases remaining between them. Per germline, CDR1 SGHTA and CDR2 FQGNSA. The CDR3 sequence is CASSPRQAISSPLHF. CDR3 bases: TGTGCCAGCAGCCCCCGACAGGCCATTAGTTCACCCCTCCACTTT.

This clone has more than one count but fewer than ten. This chain links TRBV6-1 with TRBJ1-5, with a tentative D call TRBD1 (6 bases). Trimming stripped 1 base from V and 2 bases from J, with 15 bases between. CDR1 MNHNS and CDR2 SASEGT come from the germline V gene. CDR3 length: 17 amino acids. CDR3 residues: CASSEGRGGPGNQPQHF. The CDR3 DNA follows: TGTGCCAGCAGTGAAGGGAGGGGGGGGCCGGGCAATCAGCCCCAGCATTTT.

This clone was seen only once. The rearrangement links TRBV7-2 to TRBJ2-1; TRBD2 might be the D (5 bases). The CDR3 has 15 residues. V lost 4 bases to trimming and J lost 0 bases, with 10 bases between them. CDR1 SGHTA and CDR2 FQGNSA come from the germline V gene. This CDR3 is CASSSQRSSYNEQFF. In DNA, the CDR3 is TGTGCCAGCAGCTCCCAGCGGTCCTCCTACAATGAGCAGTTCTTC. The whole variable domain, remainder taken from reference TRBV7-2 and TRBJ2-1, is GAGVSQSPSNKVTEKGKDVELRCDPISGHTALYWYRQSLGQGLEFLIYFQGNSAPDKSGLPSDRFSAERTGGSVSTLTIQRTQQEDSAVYLCASSSQRSSYNEQFFGPGTRLTVL.

The rearrangement uses TRBV16 and TRBJ2-1; the match to TRBD2 covers 13 bases. The J segment lost 6 bases and the V segment lost 2 bases, leaving 4 bases of the junction unmatched. Germline-derived CDR1 and CDR2 are KGHSY and FQNENV. This CDR3 spans 16 amino acids. CDR3 bases: TGTGCCAGCAGCCAACAGACTAGCGGGAGGTCCAATGAGCAGTTCTTC. Translating it yields CASSQQTSGRSNEQFF.

V gene TRBV5-6 combines with J gene TRBJ2-6; D possibly corresponds to TRBD1 (5 bases). The V gene's germline CDR1 is SGHDT and CDR2 YYEEEE. This CDR3 contains 16 residues. The V end was cut by 4 bases, the J end by 0 bases, with 11 bases between. CDR3 DNA sequence: TGTGCCAGCAGCGCCGGACATCTCTCTGGGGCCAACGTCCTGACTTTC. Protein: CASSAGHLSGANVLTF.

V usage is TRBV19 and J usage is TRBJ2-6; D is ambiguous. The V end lost 6 bases, the J end lost 0 bases, and 9 bases lay between the germline ends. This CDR3 spans 15 amino acids. Germline V gene lookup returns CDR1 LNHDA and CDR2 SQIVND (reference sequence). This chain's CDR3 is CASRKTGSGANVLTF. The CDR3, as DNA: TGTGCCAGTAGGAAAACCGGCTCTGGGGCCAACGTCCTGACTTTC. The whole variable domain, filled in from reference TRBV19 and TRBJ2-6, reads DGGITQSPKYLFRKEGQNVTLSCEQNLNHDAMYWYRQDPGQGLRLIYYSQIVNDFQKGDIAEGYSVSREKKESFPLTVTSAQKNPTAFYLCASRKTGSGANVLTFGAGSRLTVL.

The chain joins TRBV7-2 to TRBJ2-2; 7 positions match TRBD2. V shed 5 bases and J 3 bases; nucleotides not matched to a gene: 6. The CDR3 covers 15 residues. Germline CDR1 SGHTA, CDR2 FQGNSA. CDR3: CASSPAGLHTGELFF. The DNA for the CDR3 is TGTGCCAGCAGCCCAGCGGGACTACACACCGGGGAGCTGTTTTTT.

The chain carries TRBV5-6 and TRBJ1-1; D is undetermined. Germline assignment: CDR1 SGHDT and CDR2 YYEEEE. The CDR3 consists of 11 residues. The ends were cut back, 4 bases at V and 4 bases at J, with 5 bases in the middle. As DNA, the CDR3 is TGTGCCAGCAGCCGGGTCACTGAAGCTTTCTTT. Translated, it gives CASSRVTEAFF. Supplemented by reference TRBV5-6 and TRBJ1-1, the full variable domain reads DAGVTQSPTHLIKTRGQQVTLRCSPKSGHDTVSWYQQALGQGPQFIFQYYEEEERQRGNFPDRFSGHQFPNYSSELNVNALLLGDSALYLCASSRVTEAFFGQGTRLTVV.